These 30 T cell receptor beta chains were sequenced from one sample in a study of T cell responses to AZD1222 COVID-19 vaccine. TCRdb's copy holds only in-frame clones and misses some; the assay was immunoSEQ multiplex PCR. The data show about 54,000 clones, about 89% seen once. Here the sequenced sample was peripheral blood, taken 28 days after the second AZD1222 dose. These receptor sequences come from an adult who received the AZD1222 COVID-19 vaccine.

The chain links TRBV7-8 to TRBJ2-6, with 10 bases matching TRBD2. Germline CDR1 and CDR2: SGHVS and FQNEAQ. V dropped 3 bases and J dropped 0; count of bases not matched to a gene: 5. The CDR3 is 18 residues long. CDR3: CASSFGLAVRSGANVLTF. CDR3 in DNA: TGTGCCAGCAGCTTTGGACTAGCGGTCCGCTCTGGGGCCAACGTCCTGACTTTC. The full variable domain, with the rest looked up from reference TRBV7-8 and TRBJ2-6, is GAGVSQSPRYKVAKRGQDVALRCDPISGHVSLFWYQQALGQGPEFLTYFQNEAQLDKSGLPSDRFFAERPEGSVSTLKIQRTQQEDSAVYLCASSFGLAVRSGANVLTFGAGSRLTVL.

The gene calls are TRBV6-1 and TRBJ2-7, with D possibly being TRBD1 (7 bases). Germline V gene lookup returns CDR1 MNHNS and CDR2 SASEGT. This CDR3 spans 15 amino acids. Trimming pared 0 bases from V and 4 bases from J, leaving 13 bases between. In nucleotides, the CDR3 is TGTGCCAGCAGTGAAGCGGCGGAGGGGGCTTACGAGCAGTACTTC. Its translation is CASSEAAEGAYEQYF.

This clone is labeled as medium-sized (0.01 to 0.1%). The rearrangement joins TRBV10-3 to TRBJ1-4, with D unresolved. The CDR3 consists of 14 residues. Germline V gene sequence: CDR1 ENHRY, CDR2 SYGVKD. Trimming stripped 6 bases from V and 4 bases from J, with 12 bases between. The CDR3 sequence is CAISASGNNEKLFF. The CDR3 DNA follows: TGTGCCATCAGCGCCTCGGGTAATAATGAAAAACTGTTTTTT.

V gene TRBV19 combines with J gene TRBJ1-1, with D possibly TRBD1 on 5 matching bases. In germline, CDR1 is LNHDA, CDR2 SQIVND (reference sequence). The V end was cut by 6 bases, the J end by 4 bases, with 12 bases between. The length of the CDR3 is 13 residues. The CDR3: CASRRLGTTEAFF. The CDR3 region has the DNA TGTGCCAGTAGGCGGCTGGGGACCACTGAAGCTTTCTTT.

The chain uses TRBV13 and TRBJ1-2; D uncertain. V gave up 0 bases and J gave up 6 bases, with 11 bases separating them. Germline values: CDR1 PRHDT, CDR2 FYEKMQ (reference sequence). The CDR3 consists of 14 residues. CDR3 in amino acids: CASSLGGYENGYTF. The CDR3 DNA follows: TGTGCCAGCAGCTTAGGGGGGTACGAAAATGGCTACACCTTC.

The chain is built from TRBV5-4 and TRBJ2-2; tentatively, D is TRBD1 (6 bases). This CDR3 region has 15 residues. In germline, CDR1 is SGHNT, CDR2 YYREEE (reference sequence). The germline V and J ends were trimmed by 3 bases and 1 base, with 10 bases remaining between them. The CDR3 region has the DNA TGTGCCAGCAGCTCCGGGACAAAGAACACCGGGGAGCTGTTTTTT. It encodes CASSSGTKNTGELFF. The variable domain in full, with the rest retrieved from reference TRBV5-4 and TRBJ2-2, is ETGVTQSPTHLIKTRGQQVTLRCSSQSGHNTVSWYQQALGQGPQFIFQYYREEENGRGNFPPRFSGLQFPNYSSELNVNALELDDSALYLCASSSGTKNTGELFFGEGSRLTVL.

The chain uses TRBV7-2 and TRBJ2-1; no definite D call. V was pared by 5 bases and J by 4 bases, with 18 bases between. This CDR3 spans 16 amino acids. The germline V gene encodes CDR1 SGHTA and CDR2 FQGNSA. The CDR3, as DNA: TGTGCCAGCAGCCCTTCCAACCAGCGCAGGTACAATGAGCAGTTCTTC. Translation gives CASSPSNQRRYNEQFF.

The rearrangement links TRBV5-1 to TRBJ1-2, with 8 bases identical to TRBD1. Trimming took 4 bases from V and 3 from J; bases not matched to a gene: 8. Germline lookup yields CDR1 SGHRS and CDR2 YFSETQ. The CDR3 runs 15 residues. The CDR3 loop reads CASSAEGQGHYGYTF. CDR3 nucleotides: TGCGCCAGCAGCGCAGAAGGACAGGGCCACTATGGCTACACCTTC.

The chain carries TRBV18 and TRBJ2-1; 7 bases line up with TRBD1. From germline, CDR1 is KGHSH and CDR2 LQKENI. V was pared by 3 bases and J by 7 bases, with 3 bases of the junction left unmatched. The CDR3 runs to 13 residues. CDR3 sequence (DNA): TGTGCCAGCTCACCCAACAGGGGTAATGAGCAGTTCTTC. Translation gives CASSPNRGNEQFF.

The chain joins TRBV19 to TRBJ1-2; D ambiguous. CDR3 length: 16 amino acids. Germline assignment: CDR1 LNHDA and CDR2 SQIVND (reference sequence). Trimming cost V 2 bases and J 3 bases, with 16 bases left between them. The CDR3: CASSIPGSPKYYGYTF. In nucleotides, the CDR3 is TGTGCCAGTAGTATACCCGGGAGTCCCAAATACTATGGCTACACCTTC.

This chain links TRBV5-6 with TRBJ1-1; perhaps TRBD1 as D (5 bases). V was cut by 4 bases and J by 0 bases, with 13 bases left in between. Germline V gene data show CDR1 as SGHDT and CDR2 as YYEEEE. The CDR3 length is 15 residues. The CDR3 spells CASSVGPDMNTEAFF. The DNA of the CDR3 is TGTGCCAGCAGCGTGGGACCAGACATGAACACTGAAGCTTTCTTT.

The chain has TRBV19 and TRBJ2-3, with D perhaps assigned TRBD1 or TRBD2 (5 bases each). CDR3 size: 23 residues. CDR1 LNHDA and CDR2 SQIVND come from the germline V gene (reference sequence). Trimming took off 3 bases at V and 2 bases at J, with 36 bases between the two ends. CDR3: CASSMPHGISGRADKIFTDTQYF. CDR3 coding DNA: TGTGCCAGTAGTATGCCCCATGGGATATCGGGACGCGCCGACAAAATATTCACAGATACGCAGTATTTT.

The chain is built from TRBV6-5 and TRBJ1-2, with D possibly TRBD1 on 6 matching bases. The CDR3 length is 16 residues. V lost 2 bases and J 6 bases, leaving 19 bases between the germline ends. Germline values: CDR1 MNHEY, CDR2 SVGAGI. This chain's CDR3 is CASSYGRRTGGDGYTF. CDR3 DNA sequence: TGTGCCAGCAGTTACGGCCGGAGGACGGGGGGCGATGGCTACACCTTC.

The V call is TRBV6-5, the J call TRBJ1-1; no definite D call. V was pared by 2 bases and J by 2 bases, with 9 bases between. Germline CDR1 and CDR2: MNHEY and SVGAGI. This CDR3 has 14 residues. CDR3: CASSYGNRNTEAFF. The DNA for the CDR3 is TGTGCCAGCAGTTACGGGAATCGAAACACTGAAGCTTTCTTT.

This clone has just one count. The CDR3 protein is CSVGTGGNTEAFF. The DNA for the CDR3 is TGCAGCGTTGGTACAGGTGGAAACACTGAAGCTTTCTTT. The rearrangement uses TRBV29-1 and TRBJ1-1; possibly TRBD1 for D (5 bases). Germline CDR1 SQVTM, CDR2 ANQGSEA. The CDR3 consists of 13 residues. V was clipped by 4 bases and J by 2 bases, with 11 bases between them.

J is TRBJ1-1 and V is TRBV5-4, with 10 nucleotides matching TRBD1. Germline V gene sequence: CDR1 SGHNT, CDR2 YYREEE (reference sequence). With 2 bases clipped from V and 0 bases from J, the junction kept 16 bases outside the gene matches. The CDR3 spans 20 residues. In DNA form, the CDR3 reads TGTGCCAGCAGCTTTATCAAACAGGTGTTGACAGGGGGCATGAACACTGAAGCTTTCTTT. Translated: CASSFIKQVLTGGMNTEAFF.

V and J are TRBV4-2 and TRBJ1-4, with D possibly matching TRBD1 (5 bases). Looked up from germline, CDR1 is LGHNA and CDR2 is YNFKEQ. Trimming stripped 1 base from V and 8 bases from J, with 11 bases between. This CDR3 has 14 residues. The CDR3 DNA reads TGTGCCAGCAGCCAAGTAGGGGACGGGGAAAAACTGTTTTTT. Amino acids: CASSQVGDGEKLFF.

The CDR3 coding sequence is TGTGCCAGCAGCCGAGCTTCGAAGGGTACCGGGGAGCTGTTTTTT. This gives the protein CASSRASKGTGELFF. J is TRBJ2-2 and V is TRBV14; D gene ambiguous. Trimming left V 4 bases short and J 5 bases short, with 14 bases between. The germline V gene encodes CDR1 SGHDN and CDR2 FVKESK. The CDR3 extends over 15 amino acids.

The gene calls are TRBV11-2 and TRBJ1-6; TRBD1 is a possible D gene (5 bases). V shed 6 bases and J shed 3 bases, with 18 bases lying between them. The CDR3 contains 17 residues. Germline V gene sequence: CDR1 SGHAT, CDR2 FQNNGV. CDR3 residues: CASRGLTGGNYNSPLHF. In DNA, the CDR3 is TGTGCCAGCAGAGGTTTAACCGGGGGTAACTATAATTCACCCCTCCACTTT.

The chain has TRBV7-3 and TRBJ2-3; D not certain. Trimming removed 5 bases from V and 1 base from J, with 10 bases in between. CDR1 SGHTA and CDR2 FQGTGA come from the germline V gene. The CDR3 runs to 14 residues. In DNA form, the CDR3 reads TGTGCCAGCAGCCAGAATTTCGGCACAGATACGCAGTATTTT. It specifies CASSQNFGTDTQYF.

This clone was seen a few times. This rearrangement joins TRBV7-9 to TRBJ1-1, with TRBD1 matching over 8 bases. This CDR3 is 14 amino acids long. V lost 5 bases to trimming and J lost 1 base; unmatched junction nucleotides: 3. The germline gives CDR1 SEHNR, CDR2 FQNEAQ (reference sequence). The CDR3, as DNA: TGTGCCAGCAGCCCAACAGGGGGGAACACTGAAGCTTTCTTT. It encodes CASSPTGGNTEAFF.

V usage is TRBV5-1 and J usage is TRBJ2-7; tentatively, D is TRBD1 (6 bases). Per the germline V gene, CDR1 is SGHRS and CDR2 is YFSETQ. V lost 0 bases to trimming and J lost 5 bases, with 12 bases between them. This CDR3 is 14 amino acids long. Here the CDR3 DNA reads TGCGCCAGCAGCTTGGCGGTTGAGGGGGACGAGCAGTACTTC. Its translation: CASSLAVEGDEQYF.

The DNA of the CDR3 is TGTGCCAGCAGTGCCTTCGGAACAACTAATGAAAAACTGTTTTTT. Translation: CASSAFGTTNEKLFF. The chain has TRBV2 and TRBJ1-4, with D unclear. Germline values: CDR1 SNHLY, CDR2 FYNNEI. V dropped 4 bases and J dropped 0 bases, with 9 bases sitting between them. The CDR3 loop spans 15 amino acids.

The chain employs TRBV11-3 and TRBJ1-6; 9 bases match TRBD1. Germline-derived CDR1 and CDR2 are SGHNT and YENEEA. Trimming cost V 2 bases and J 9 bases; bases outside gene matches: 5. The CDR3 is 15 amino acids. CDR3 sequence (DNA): TGTGCCAGCAGCTTAAGAAGGACAGGGGTTTCACCCCTCCACTTT. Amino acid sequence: CASSLRRTGVSPLHF.

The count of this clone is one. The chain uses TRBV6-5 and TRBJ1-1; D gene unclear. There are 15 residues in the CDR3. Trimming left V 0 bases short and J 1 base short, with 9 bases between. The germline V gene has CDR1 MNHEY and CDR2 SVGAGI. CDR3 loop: CASSYSGQQNTEAFF. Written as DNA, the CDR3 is TGTGCCAGCAGTTACTCAGGTCAACAGAACACTGAAGCTTTCTTT.

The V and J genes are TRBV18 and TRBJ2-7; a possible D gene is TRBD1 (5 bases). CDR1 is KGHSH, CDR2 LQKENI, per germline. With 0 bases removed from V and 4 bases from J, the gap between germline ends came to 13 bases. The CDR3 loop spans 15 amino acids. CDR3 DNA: TGTGCCAGCTCACCACCTTCAGGGTTTACATACGAGCAGTACTTC. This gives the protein CASSPPSGFTYEQYF.

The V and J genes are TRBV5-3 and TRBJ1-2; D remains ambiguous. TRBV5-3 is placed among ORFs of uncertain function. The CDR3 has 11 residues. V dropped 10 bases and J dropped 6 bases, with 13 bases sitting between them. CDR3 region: CARLAVNGYTF. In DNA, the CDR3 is TGTGCCCGACTGGCCGTAAATGGCTACACCTTC.

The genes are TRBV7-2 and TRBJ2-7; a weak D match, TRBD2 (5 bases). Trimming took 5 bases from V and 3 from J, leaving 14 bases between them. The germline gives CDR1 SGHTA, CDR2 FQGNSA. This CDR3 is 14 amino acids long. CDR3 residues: CASSARSGFYEQYF. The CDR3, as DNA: TGTGCCAGCAGCGCCCGCTCGGGGTTCTACGAGCAGTACTTC. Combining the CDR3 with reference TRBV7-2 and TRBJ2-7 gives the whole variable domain GAGVSQSPSNKVTEKGKDVELRCDPISGHTALYWYRQSLGQGLEFLIYFQGNSAPDKSGLPSDRFSAERTGGSVSTLTIQRTQQEDSAVYLCASSARSGFYEQYFGPGTRLTVT.

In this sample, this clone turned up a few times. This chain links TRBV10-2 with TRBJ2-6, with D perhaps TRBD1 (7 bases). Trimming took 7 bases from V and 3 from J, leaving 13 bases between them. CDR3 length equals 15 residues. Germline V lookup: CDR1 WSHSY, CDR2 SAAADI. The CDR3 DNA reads TGCGCCAGCAAGGAGGGGGCAAGTGGGGCCAACGTCCTGACTTTC. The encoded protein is CASKEGASGANVLTF.

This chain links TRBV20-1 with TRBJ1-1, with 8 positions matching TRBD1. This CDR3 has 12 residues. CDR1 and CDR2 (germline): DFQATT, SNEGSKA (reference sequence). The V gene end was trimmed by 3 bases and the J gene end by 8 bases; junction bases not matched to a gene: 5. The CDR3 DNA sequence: TGCAGTGCTAGTAGGACAGGGCTCGAAGCTTTCTTT. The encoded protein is CSASRTGLEAFF.